Following are 10 T cell receptor beta chains from one sample sequenced in a study of T cells in Graves' hyperthyroidism and ophthalmopathy (dated by TCRdb to between 2018 and 2021). The library came from multiplex PCR. The sample was run on an Illumina HiSeq 2000. The TCR beta CDR3 regions were amplified from the RNA transcripts. The TCR CDR3 was subjected to a first round of RT-PCR using the HTBI primer set and the Qiagen OneStep RT-PCR kit. The public reads were quality trimmed at Q25 with fastp and then assembled into clones with MiXCR by TCRdb, keeping productive beta chains. Identical CDR3 proteins give one entry, which carries the most common genes and DNA. In all, the sample holds around 380,000 distinct CDR3 sequences, and roughly 12% of those were seen once. The top ten hold about a fifth of the sample. The sequenced sample was blood. The receptors originated from a man aged 25 to 45 with Graves' hyperthyroidism that later progressed to Graves' ophthalmopathy.

The chain uses TRBV19 and TRBJ1-5; a weak D match, TRBD1 (6 bases). Trimming cost V 6 bases and J 2 bases, with 17 bases left between them. CDR1 and CDR2 from the germline V gene are LNHDA and SQIVND (reference sequence). The CDR3 has 16 residues. This CDR3 reads CASSREGEGGNQPQHF. As DNA, the CDR3 is TGTGCCAGTAGCAGGGAGGGGGAAGGGGGCAATCAGCCCCAGCATTTT.

At least ten counts were recorded for this clonotype. V is TRBV5-1 and J is TRBJ1-1, with TRBD1 matching 10 bases. Per germline, CDR1 SGHRS and CDR2 YFSETQ. V gave up 0 bases and J gave up 4 bases; unmatched junction bases: 3. The CDR3 is made up of 15 amino acids. In DNA form, the CDR3 reads TGCGCCAGCAGCTTGGCCGGGACAGGGGCCACTGAAGCTTTCTTT. Its protein product is CASSLAGTGATEAFF.

This clonotype was counted at least ten times. V and J are TRBV12-3 or TRBV12-4 and TRBJ2-1; D ambiguous. V shed 4 bases and J shed 6 bases, with 13 bases lying between them. The CDR3 has 14 amino acids. The CDR3 nucleotides read TGTGCCAGCAGTTCCCCATACGACGGCAATGAGCAGTTCTTC. Translated, it gives CASSSPYDGNEQFF.

This clonotype was picked up many times. In nucleotides, the CDR3 is TGTGCCAGCAGCTTAAAGGACACAAATGAAAAACTGTTTTTT. Translating gives CASSLKDTNEKLFF. The rearrangement links TRBV11-2 to TRBJ1-4; possibly TRBD1 for D (5 bases). The germline V and J ends were trimmed by 2 bases and 5 bases, with 9 bases remaining between them. The CDR3 extends over 14 amino acids. Per germline, CDR1 SGHAT and CDR2 FQNNGV. The variable domain in full, with the rest retrieved from reference TRBV11-2 and TRBJ1-4, is EAGVAQSPRYKIIEKRQSVAFWCNPISGHATLYWYQQILGQGPKLLIQFQNNGVVDDSQLPKDRFSAERLKGVDSTLKIQPAKLEDSAVYLCASSLKDTNEKLFFGSGTQLSVL.

This clonotype was detected a few times. V usage is TRBV13 and J usage is TRBJ2-3; 15 bases align to TRBD2. The V segment lost 4 bases and the J segment 0 bases; nucleotides outside the gene matches: 8. The CDR3 consists of 19 residues. CDR1 and CDR2 from the germline V gene are PRHDT and FYEKMQ (reference sequence). The CDR3: CASSSGLAGGRRSTDTQYF. In DNA form, the CDR3 reads TGTGCCAGCAGCTCAGGACTAGCGGGGGGGCGTAGGAGCACAGATACGCAGTATTTT.

The rearrangement joins TRBV28 to TRBJ2-7; D call uncertain. Germline V gives CDR1 MDHEN, CDR2 SYDVKM. Trimming left V 2 bases short and J 3 bases short, with 11 bases between. The CDR3 extends over 14 amino acids. DNA of the CDR3: TGTGCCAGCAGTTTAGTAGAGCCGCGCTACGAGCAGTACTTC. This gives the protein CASSLVEPRYEQYF.

The table lists this clonotype with many counts. The V call is TRBV28, the J call TRBJ1-1, with D possibly TRBD1 on 6 matching bases. The CDR3 consists of 15 residues. Germline V gives CDR1 MDHEN, CDR2 SYDVKM. The germline V and J ends were trimmed by 5 bases and 1 base, with 14 bases remaining between them. CDR3 amino acids: CASSSPGAPNTEAFF. In DNA form, the CDR3 reads TGTGCCAGCAGTAGCCCAGGGGCCCCGAACACTGAAGCTTTCTTT.

As concerns this clonotype: Just one base apart from a much larger clone, this may be a read error. The V and J genes are TRBV27 and TRBJ1-2; no firm D call. CDR1 MNHEY and CDR2 SMNVEV come from the germline V gene (reference sequence). The CDR3 length is 13 residues. V lost 3 bases to trimming and J lost 3 bases, with 8 bases between them. The chain's CDR3 is CASSFEVDYGYTF. CDR3 in DNA: TGTGCCAGCAGTTTCGAGGTGGACTATGGCTACACCTTC.

The table lists this clonotype with many counts. The chain couples TRBV2 to TRBJ2-5, with 13 bases fitting TRBD2. CDR3 length: 17 amino acids. Germline lookup yields CDR1 SNHLY and CDR2 FYNNEI. V was pared by 1 base and J by 5 bases, with 7 bases of the junction left unmatched. The CDR3 bases are TGTGCCAGCAGTGAAGGGTCGACTAGCGGGGGGTTGGAGACCCAGTACTTC. It yields the protein CASSEGSTSGGLETQYF.

The V gene is TRBV7-9, the J gene TRBJ1-2, with TRBD1 matching over 10 bases. The CDR3 covers 15 residues. Per germline, CDR1 SEHNR and CDR2 FQNEAQ (reference sequence). V lost 4 bases and J lost 3; bases outside the gene matches: 5. The CDR3 spells CASSYRDRGDYGYTF. CDR3 DNA: TGTGCCAGCAGCTATAGGGACAGGGGCGACTATGGCTACACCTTC.